These 20 T cell receptor beta chains share one sample of origin, sequenced in a study of T-cell reconstitution after alpha-beta-depleted transplantation in children. Preparation of the TCRbeta library involved a method that used unique molecular identifiers. From the PCR reads, TCRdb called clonotypes with MiXCR, one entry per CDR3 protein. The data show about 590,000 distinct CDR3 sequences, with about an eighth seen just once and 2.2% held by the top ten. Sequenced material: PBMCs, mostly from graft donor cells, taken 360 days after TCRalphabeta/CD19-depleted stem cell transplant. These TCRs come from a male patient aged 10-17 years who had a stem cell transplant for acute myeloid leukemia, so the T cells may come from the graft donor.

This clonotype was counted a few times. V is TRBV20-1 and J is TRBJ2-1, with 8 bases fitting TRBD2. The CDR3 covers 16 residues. Unmatched junction bases numbered 12, after V lost 0 bases and J lost 8 bases. Per germline, CDR1 DFQATT and CDR2 SNEGSKA (reference sequence). CDR3 loop: CSARDLTGRVRDEQFF. CDR3 DNA sequence: TGCAGTGCTAGAGATCTTACCGGGAGGGTTCGGGATGAGCAGTTCTTC.

This clonotype was found many times. The genes are TRBV29-1 and TRBJ1-5; D possibly corresponds to TRBD1 (5 bases). V lost 7 bases to trimming and J lost 5 bases, with 15 bases between them. The CDR3 contains 13 residues. CDR1 SQVTM and CDR2 ANQGSEA come from the germline V gene. The CDR3 is CSAIGGIDQPQHF. The CDR3 DNA follows: TGCAGCGCAATCGGGGGGATTGATCAGCCCCAGCATTTT.

Only a few counts were recorded for this clonotype. The rearrangement uses TRBV4-3 and TRBJ2-7, with D hard to call. The CDR3 is 15 amino acids. V dropped 0 bases and J dropped 2 bases, with 11 bases sitting between them. Germline V gene sequence: CDR1 LGHNA, CDR2 YSLEER. This chain's CDR3 is CASSQDFGSAYEQYF. The CDR3 bases are TGCGCCAGCAGCCAAGATTTCGGCAGCGCCTACGAGCAGTACTTC.

This clonotype was seen repeatedly, ten times or more. This chain connects TRBV7-6 to TRBJ1-6; unclear D gene. The CDR3 runs 14 residues. V dropped 2 bases and J dropped 7 bases, with 9 bases sitting between them. The germline V gene has CDR1 SGHVS and CDR2 FNYEAQ. The CDR3, as DNA: TGTGCCAGCAGCTTAAGCCAGAGGAATTCACCCCTCCACTTT. It codes for CASSLSQRNSPLHF.

This clonotype was recorded many times. This sequence joins TRBV6-5 and TRBJ2-7, with 9 bases matching TRBD2. The CDR3 is made up of 17 amino acids. Germline V gives CDR1 MNHEY, CDR2 SVGAGI. V shed 0 bases and J 2 bases; nucleotides not matched to a gene: 8. CDR3 bases: TGTGCCAGCAGTTACTCAATTAATATAGCGGGAGCCTACGAGCAGTACTTC. Amino acids: CASSYSINIAGAYEQYF.

This clonotype has at least ten counts. V usage is TRBV28 and J usage is TRBJ2-7, with TRBD2 identical over 13 bases. The germline V gene has CDR1 MDHEN and CDR2 SYDVKM. V lost 2 bases, J lost 1 base, and 5 bases stayed unmatched. There are 17 residues in the CDR3. The CDR3 loop is CASSLAGLAGDSYEQYF. The CDR3 nucleotides read TGTGCCAGCAGTTTAGCTGGACTAGCGGGAGATTCCTACGAGCAGTACTTC. Complete variable domain (other parts from reference TRBV28 and TRBJ2-7): DVKVTQSSRYLVKRTGEKVFLECVQDMDHENMFWYRQDPGLGLRLIYFSYDVKMKEKGDIPEGYSVSREKKERFSLILESASTNQTSMYLCASSLAGLAGDSYEQYFGPGTRLTVT.

V is TRBV29-1 and J is TRBJ1-1, with D maybe TRBD1 (5 bases). The CDR3 sequence is 14 residues long. Looked up from germline, CDR1 is SQVTM and CDR2 is ANQGSEA. V was clipped by 2 bases and J by 4 bases, with 14 bases between them. The DNA of the CDR3 is TGCAGCGTTGAACCGCAAGGGGAGGGCACTGAAGCTTTCTTT. This translates into CSVEPQGEGTEAFF. The entire variable domain, with the rest obtained from reference TRBV29-1 and TRBJ1-1, is as follows: SAVISQKPSRDICQRGTSLTIQCQVDSQVTMMFWYRQQPGQSLTLIATANQGSEATYESGFVIDKFPISRPNLTFSTLTVSNMSPEDSSIYLCSVEPQGEGTEAFFGQGTRLTVV.

The chain employs TRBV7-2 and TRBJ2-1; 9 bases map to TRBD2. Per germline, CDR1 SGHTA and CDR2 FQGNSA. CDR3 size: 15 residues. J gave up 2 bases and V 4 bases, and 3 bases lay outside the gene matches. This CDR3 reads CASSSRLAAYNEQFF. DNA of the CDR3: TGTGCCAGCAGCTCCCGACTAGCGGCCTACAATGAGCAGTTCTTC.

The gene calls are TRBV28 and TRBJ1-3, with TRBD1 matching over 7 bases. V was pared by 1 base and J by 1 base, with 4 bases of the junction left unmatched. There are 16 residues in the CDR3. Germline V gives CDR1 MDHEN, CDR2 SYDVKM. The CDR3 is CASSLFVRGSGNTIYF. The CDR3 coding sequence is TGTGCCAGCAGTTTATTCGTCAGGGGGTCTGGAAACACCATATATTTT.

The gene calls are TRBV7-2 and TRBJ2-7; 11 bases are a match to TRBD2. CDR1 and CDR2 (germline): SGHTA, FQGNSA. J lost 0 bases, V lost 6 bases, and 10 bases had no gene match. The CDR3 is 17 residues long. CDR3 region: CASRSLAGDRISYEQYF. CDR3 DNA sequence: TGTGCCAGCAGGTCACTAGCGGGAGATAGAATCTCCTACGAGCAGTACTTC.

This clonotype has more than one count but fewer than ten. V gene TRBV30 combines with J gene TRBJ2-1; TRBD2 agrees at 8 bases. Germline trimming cut 3 bases from V and 0 bases from J; bases unmatched to any gene: 13. Germline V gene lookup returns CDR1 GTSNPN and CDR2 SVGIG (reference sequence). This CDR3 is built from 18 residues. This chain's CDR3 is CAWRTFRLAGNSYNEQFF. CDR3 nucleotide sequence: TGTGCCTGGAGGACCTTCAGGTTAGCGGGAAACTCCTACAATGAGCAGTTCTTC.

This clonotype was detected ten times or more. The chain has TRBV28 and TRBJ1-1, with a possible D match to TRBD1 (5 bases). The CDR3 covers 14 residues. Germline V gene data show CDR1 as MDHEN and CDR2 as SYDVKM. Trimming removed 5 bases from V and 2 bases from J, with 12 bases in between. As DNA, the CDR3 is TGTGCCAGCAGTCTCGTGGGGGGAAACACTGAAGCTTTCTTT. Protein sequence: CASSLVGGNTEAFF.

The table lists this clonotype with a few counts. The V call is TRBV21-1, the J call TRBJ2-7. TRBV21-1 is classified as a pseudogene. The CDR3 runs to 13 residues. This chain's CDR3 is CASSKDCGYEQYF. For the CDR3, the DNA is TGTGCCAGCAGCAAAGACTGTGGCTACGAGCAGTACTTC.

This clonotype has more than one count but fewer than ten. This chain links TRBV27 with TRBJ2-2; TRBD2 matches 12 bases. V shed 5 bases, J shed 4 bases, and the junction held 5 bases outside the gene matches. Germline CDR1 is MNHEY and CDR2 is SMNVEV (reference sequence). There are 16 residues in the CDR3. The CDR3 DNA sequence: TGTGCCAGCAGTCTATGGACTAGCGGGGCCACCGGGGAGCTGTTTTTT. It is translated as CASSLWTSGATGELFF.

The gene calls are TRBV20-1 and TRBJ1-6, with no clear D. CDR3 length equals 16 residues. V was clipped by 5 bases and J by 4 bases, with 18 bases between them. Germline values: CDR1 DFQATT, CDR2 SNEGSKA (reference sequence). The CDR3 region is CSASDQNGPYNSPLHF. CDR3 nucleotide sequence: TGCAGTGCTTCCGATCAGAACGGACCTTATAATTCACCCCTCCACTTT.

V gene TRBV7-2 combines with J gene TRBJ2-3; 10 bases line up with TRBD1. The CDR3 spans 15 residues. After removal of 8 bases from V and 1 base from J, the junction contained 6 bases not matched to a gene. Germline V gene sequence: CDR1 SGHTA, CDR2 FQGNSA. The CDR3 here is CASGRQGAGTDTQYF. In DNA, the CDR3 is TGTGCCAGCGGACGACAGGGGGCCGGCACAGATACGCAGTATTTT.

This clonotype has a count of ten or more. The CDR3 spells CASSQDPAGAGRETQYF. The CDR3 DNA reads as TGTGCCAGCAGCCAAGATCCAGCGGGAGCGGGTCGGGAGACCCAGTACTTC. The rearrangement uses TRBV4-2 and TRBJ2-5; 8 nucleotides align to TRBD2. Trimming at V came to 0 bases and at J to 5 bases, leaving 11 bases not matched to a gene. Germline-derived CDR1 and CDR2 are LGHNA and YNFKEQ. The CDR3 sequence is 17 residues long.

This clonotype was seen a handful of times. The gene calls are TRBV28 and TRBJ2-3; 10 bases match TRBD2. CDR1 is MDHEN and CDR2 is SYDVKM in the germline V gene. The J segment lost 2 bases and the V segment lost 3 bases, leaving 8 bases of the junction unmatched. The CDR3 sequence is 17 residues long. DNA of the CDR3: TGTGCCAGCAGTTTTCCCCTAGCGGGAGTTCCCACAGATACGCAGTATTTT. Its translation is CASSFPLAGVPTDTQYF.

V gene TRBV28 combines with J gene TRBJ2-7, with D unresolved. The length of the CDR3 is 13 residues. CDR1 is MDHEN, CDR2 SYDVKM, per germline. V lost 8 bases and J lost 2, with 13 bases in between. The CDR3 region is CASGRSPAYEQYF. The CDR3, as DNA: TGTGCCAGCGGTAGAAGCCCCGCCTACGAGCAGTACTTC.

Only a few counts were recorded for this clonotype. V gene TRBV20-1 combines with J gene TRBJ2-3; 10 bases are a match to TRBD1. The CDR3 extends over 15 amino acids. J gave up 2 bases and V 5 bases, and 7 bases lay outside the gene matches. CDR1 is DFQATT, CDR2 SNEGSKA, per germline (reference sequence). CDR3 bases: TGCAGTGCTGCCCGGACAGGGGGTGACACAGATACGCAGTATTTT. Translated: CSAARTGGDTDTQYF.